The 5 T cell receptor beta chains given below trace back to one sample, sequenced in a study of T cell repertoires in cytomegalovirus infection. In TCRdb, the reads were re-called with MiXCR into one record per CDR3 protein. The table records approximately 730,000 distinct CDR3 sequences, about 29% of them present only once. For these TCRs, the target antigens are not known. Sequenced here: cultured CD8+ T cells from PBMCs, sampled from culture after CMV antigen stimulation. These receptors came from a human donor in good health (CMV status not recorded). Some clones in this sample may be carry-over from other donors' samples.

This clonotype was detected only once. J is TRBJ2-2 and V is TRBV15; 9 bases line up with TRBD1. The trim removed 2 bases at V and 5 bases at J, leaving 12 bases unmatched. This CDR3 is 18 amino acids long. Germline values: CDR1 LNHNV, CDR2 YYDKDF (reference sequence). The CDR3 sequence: CATSRLVAGQGRTGELFF. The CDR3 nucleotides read TGTGCCACCAGCAGACTAGTCGCAGGACAGGGGCGGACCGGGGAGCTGTTTTTT.

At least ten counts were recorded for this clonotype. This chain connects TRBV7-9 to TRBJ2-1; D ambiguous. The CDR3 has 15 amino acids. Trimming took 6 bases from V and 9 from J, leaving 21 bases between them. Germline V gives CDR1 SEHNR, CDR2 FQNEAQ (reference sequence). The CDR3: CASRLPGPPTGEQFF. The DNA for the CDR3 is TGTGCCAGCAGACTCCCGGGTCCCCCCACGGGTGAGCAGTTCTTC.

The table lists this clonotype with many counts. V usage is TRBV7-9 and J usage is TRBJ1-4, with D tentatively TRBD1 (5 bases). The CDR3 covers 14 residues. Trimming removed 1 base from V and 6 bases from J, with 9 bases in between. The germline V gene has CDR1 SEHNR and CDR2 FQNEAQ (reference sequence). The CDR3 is CASSLVRDDEKLFF. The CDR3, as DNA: TGTGCCAGCAGCTTAGTCAGGGACGATGAAAAACTGTTTTTT.

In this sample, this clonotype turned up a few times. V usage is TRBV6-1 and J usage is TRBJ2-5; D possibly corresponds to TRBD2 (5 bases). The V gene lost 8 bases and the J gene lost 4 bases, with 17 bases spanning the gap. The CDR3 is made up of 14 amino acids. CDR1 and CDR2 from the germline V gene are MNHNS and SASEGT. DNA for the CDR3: TGTGCCAGCCTTGTTCCTCGGCGGGTAGAGACCCAGTACTTC. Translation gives CASLVPRRVETQYF.

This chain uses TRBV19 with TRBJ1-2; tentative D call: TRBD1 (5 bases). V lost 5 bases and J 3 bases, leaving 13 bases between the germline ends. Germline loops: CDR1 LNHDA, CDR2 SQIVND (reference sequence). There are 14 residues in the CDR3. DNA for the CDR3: TGTGCCAGTAGTCCGGCGGGGGAGGACTATGGCTACACCTTC. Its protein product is CASSPAGEDYGYTF.